Shown below are 14 T cell receptor beta chains from a single sample sequenced in a study of blood T cell repertoires in COVID-19. Sequenced by immunoSEQ multiplex PCR; TCRdb stores in-frame clones only, minus some. The sample comprises 200,000 to 300,000 clones, approximately 82% of which are singletons, and around 2.4% rests with the top ten. Sample: peripheral blood. The source of these receptors is a man in his forties who had recovered from COVID-19.

This clone has only one observation. The chain has TRBV10-3 and TRBJ2-5; 7 nucleotides match TRBD1. Germline CDR1 reads ENHRY; CDR2 reads SYGVKD. V trimming: 3 bases; J trimming: 2 bases; junction bases outside the gene matches: 6. There are 15 residues in the CDR3. This CDR3 is CAISDGQALQETQYF. In DNA form, the CDR3 reads TGTGCCATCAGTGATGGACAGGCACTTCAAGAGACCCAGTACTTC.

This clone was detected once. The chain carries TRBV5-1 and TRBJ1-1; possibly TRBD1 for D (5 bases). CDR1 SGHRS and CDR2 YFSETQ come from the germline V gene. V was cut by 0 bases and J by 3 bases, with 9 bases left in between. This CDR3 region has 14 residues. This CDR3 is CASSLEGPYTEAFF. The CDR3, as DNA: TGCGCCAGCAGCTTGGAGGGGCCTTACACTGAAGCTTTCTTT. The whole variable domain, filled in from reference TRBV5-1 and TRBJ1-1, reads KAGVTQTPRYLIKTRGQQVTLSCSPISGHRSVSWYQQTPGQGLQFLFEYFSETQRNKGNFPGRFSGRQFSNSRSEMNVSTLELGDSALYLCASSLEGPYTEAFFGQGTRLTVV.

The chain employs TRBV7-9 and TRBJ2-7; possibly TRBD1 for D (5 bases). This CDR3 is built from 15 residues. Trimming took 2 bases from V and 0 from J, leaving 11 bases between them. Germline V gene sequence: CDR1 SEHNR, CDR2 FQNEAQ (reference sequence). DNA for the CDR3: TGTGCCAGCAGCTTATGGCAGGGCAGCTCCTACGAGCAGTACTTC. This encodes CASSLWQGSSYEQYF. Together with reference TRBV7-9 and TRBJ2-7, the CDR3 gives the full variable domain: DTGVSQNPRHKITKRGQNVTFRCDPISEHNRLYWYRQTLGQGPEFLTYFQNEAQLEKSRLLSDRFSAERPKGSFSTLEIQRTEQGDSAMYLCASSLWQGSSYEQYFGPGTRLTVT.

The chain combines TRBV3-1 (or the pseudogene TRBV3-2) with TRBJ1-6; TRBD1 matches at 11 bases. V shed 0 bases and J 10 bases; nucleotides not matched to a gene: 14. The CDR3 spans 19 residues. Germline CDR1 LGHDT, CDR2 YNNKEL (reference sequence). CDR3 DNA: TGTGCCAGCAGCCAAGAAACCGGACAGGGGGCCCGGGGGAGATCACCCCTCCACTTT. The encoded protein is CASSQETGQGARGRSPLHF.

The chain couples TRBV25-1 to TRBJ2-3, with TRBD2 as a possible D gene (5 bases). This CDR3 spans 14 amino acids. Per the germline V gene, CDR1 is MGHDK and CDR2 is SYGVNS. The V end was cut by 4 bases, the J end by 8 bases, with 16 bases between. The CDR3 region has the DNA TGTGCCAGCAGTGCCCCCGGCGGGTACGCTACGCAGTATTTT. Protein sequence: CASSAPGGYATQYF.

The CDR3 bases are TGTGCCAGCAGCCGCGACAGGGGCACTGAAGCTTTCTTT. It yields the protein CASSRDRGTEAFF. V usage is TRBV5-8 and J usage is TRBJ1-1; 8 bases line up with TRBD1. The germline V gene has CDR1 SGHTS and CDR2 YDEGEE. CDR3 length equals 13 residues. The junction had 3 bases not matched to a gene; V was cut back by 4 bases and J by 4 bases.

The chain recombines TRBV5-4 with TRBJ1-2; TRBD1 is a possible D gene (6 bases). V was clipped by 4 bases and J by 0 bases, with 10 bases between them. The germline gives CDR1 SGHNT, CDR2 YYREEE (reference sequence). CDR3 length equals 14 residues. CDR3 region: CASSTWTANYGYTF. In DNA form, the CDR3 reads TGTGCCAGCAGCACCTGGACAGCTAACTATGGCTACACCTTC. The variable domain in full, with the rest retrieved from reference TRBV5-4 and TRBJ1-2, is ETGVTQSPTHLIKTRGQQVTLRCSSQSGHNTVSWYQQALGQGPQFIFQYYREEENGRGNFPPRFSGLQFPNYSSELNVNALELDDSALYLCASSTWTANYGYTFGSGTRLTVV.

The gene calls are TRBV12-3 or TRBV12-4 and TRBJ2-3; no clear D. This CDR3 comprises 12 residues. The V end lost 5 bases, the J end lost 8 bases, and 11 bases lay between the germline ends. This CDR3 is CASSPDFGTQYF. The CDR3, as DNA: TGTGCCAGCAGTCCCGACTTCGGTACGCAGTATTTT.

The chain recombines TRBV5-6 with TRBJ1-6; a weak D match, TRBD1 (5 bases). CDR1 is SGHDT and CDR2 is YYEEEE in the germline V gene. The length of the CDR3 is 14 residues. Deletions cut 5 bases from V and 10 bases from J, with 16 bases between. In nucleotides, the CDR3 is TGTGCCAGCAGTGTCAACCCATCAGGGTCACCCCTCCACTTT. Its translation: CASSVNPSGSPLHF.

The rearrangement uses TRBV20-1 and TRBJ2-7; D is perhaps TRBD1 (6 bases). This CDR3 comprises 14 residues. V lost 3 bases and J 0 bases, leaving 12 bases between the germline ends. Germline V gene sequence: CDR1 DFQATT, CDR2 SNEGSKA (reference sequence). The CDR3 DNA reads as TGCAGTGCTAGTTCCGCAGGGGCCTCCTACGAGCAGTACTTC. Translating gives CSASSAGASYEQYF.

The chain couples TRBV5-1 to TRBJ1-2; 10 nucleotides agree with TRBD1. CDR1 and CDR2 from the germline V gene are SGHRS and YFSETQ. V lost 4 bases, J lost 3 bases, and 6 bases stayed unmatched. This CDR3 spans 15 amino acids. The CDR3 bases are TGCGCCAGCAGCCCGGGACAGGGGACCGACTATGGCTACACCTTC. It yields the protein CASSPGQGTDYGYTF.

The chain couples TRBV5-6 to TRBJ1-2; 7 bases agree with TRBD1. The junction had 8 bases not matched to a gene; V was cut back by 5 bases and J by 1 base. The germline CDR1 and CDR2 sequences are SGHDT and YYEEEE. This CDR3 comprises 15 residues. The CDR3 coding sequence is TGTGCCAGCAGGCTACCGGGACAGCATAACTATGGCTACACCTTC. It yields the protein CASRLPGQHNYGYTF.

The CDR3 nucleotides read TGTGCCAGCAGCAGTGGGTTGGGGGCCTACACCATATATTTT. Its translation: CASSSGLGAYTIYF. This chain links TRBV11-2 with TRBJ1-3; D may be TRBD1 (6 bases). Germline V gene data show CDR1 as SGHAT and CDR2 as FQNNGV. Trimming took 5 bases from V and 8 from J, leaving 16 bases between them. This CDR3 has 14 residues.

In the case of this clone: This may be a read error, as it is one base from a much larger clone. The chain links TRBV11-3 to TRBJ1-1, with 8 bases aligning to TRBD1. CDR3 length: 12 amino acids. Per the germline V gene, CDR1 is SGHNT and CDR2 is YENEEA. V lost 3 bases, J lost 6 bases, and 0 bases stayed unmatched. The CDR3 here is CASSLDRAEAFF. CDR3 in DNA: TGTGCCAGCAGCTTGGACAGGGCTGAAGCTTTCTTT.